This T cell receptor beta chain was sequenced for a study of OX40 agonist ivuxolimab in advanced cancers. Points from the study as a whole: Among the lowest peripheral clonal expansion occurred in 0.1-3.0 mg/kg partial responders.

Generated by immunoSEQ multiplex PCR, the TCRdb table keeps only in-frame clones and is missing some. The sample yields about 82,000 clones, roughly 84% seen once. As concerns this clone: What it recognizes is unknown.

The sample in question was CD4+ or CD8+ T cells sorted from blood, obtained in a trial of the OX40 agonist ivuxolimab. This sequence originates from an adult with an advanced solid tumor such as melanoma, head and neck, liver or kidney cancer.

Here the CDR3 DNA reads TGTGCCACCTTGACTAGCGGGGTAGGTGGCGGGGAGCTGTTTTTT. This codes for CATLTSGVGGGELFF. The V gene is TRBV6-1, the J gene TRBJ2-2, with 11 positions matching TRBD2. The junction had 11 bases not matched to a gene; V was cut back by 10 bases and J by 7 bases. This CDR3 has 15 amino acids. CDR1 MNHNS and CDR2 SASEGT come from the germline V gene.